The rows below give T cell receptor beta chains drawn from one sample of a study of PD-L1 blockade in urothelial cancer. TCRdb's copy holds only in-frame clones and misses some; the assay was immunoSEQ multiplex PCR. The sample has under 100,000 clones; around 91% are singletons. The source was PBMCs, collected around atezolizumab (anti-PD-L1) treatment. The source of these receptors is a man in his sixties with urothelial cancer. The conserved cysteine and the conserved F or W are not part of the CDR3 here. Each record gives: CDR3 protein, V gene, clone size, J gene. Clone size appears in some rows only: once, few, many, or a class for an expanded clone.

CDR3: ASSTPPAYEQF
V: TRBV19
size: once
J: TRBJ2-1

CDR3: ASTPGRRETQY
V: TRBV7-9
size: .
J: TRBJ2-5

CDR3: ASSSGTGHYEQY
V: TRBV5-1
size: .
J: TRBJ2-7

CDR3: AWTYDREAGNTIY
V: TRBV30
size: .
J: TRBJ1-3

CDR3: ASSLQGYTEAF
V: TRBV7-9
size: .
J: TRBJ1-1

CDR3: ASSSPLGTQY
V: TRBV6-5
size: .
J: TRBJ2-5

CDR3: AISQGAIEKLF
V: TRBV10-3
size: .
J: TRBJ1-4

CDR3: ASRIQGGFNQPQH
V: TRBV28
size: .
J: TRBJ1-5

CDR3: ASSERSIGGGYEQY
V: TRBV2
size: .
J: TRBJ2-7

CDR3: ASSLRQGSAYNEQF
V: TRBV7-8
size: .
J: TRBJ2-1

CDR3: ASSVGGQGLDQPQH
V: TRBV9
size: .
J: TRBJ1-5

CDR3: ASSLQGYEQY
V: TRBV6-5
size: .
J: TRBJ2-7

CDR3: ASSVDGRAGADTQY
V: TRBV9
size: .
J: TRBJ2-3

CDR3: ASSYSGGSSPLH
V: TRBV6-6
size: .
J: TRBJ1-6

CDR3: ASSARGHSPLH
V: TRBV11-2
size: .
J: TRBJ1-6

CDR3: ASSQAPCGTVSQWEETQY
V: TRBV4-3
size: .
J: TRBJ2-5

CDR3: ASIRAGGSYEQY
V: TRBV28
size: .
J: TRBJ2-7

CDR3: ASSQELALNSGNTIY
V: TRBV4-3
size: .
J: TRBJ1-3

CDR3: ASSQFDRRQETQY
V: TRBV25-1
size: .
J: TRBJ2-5

CDR3: SVEGGREGLQETQY
V: TRBV29-1
size: .
J: TRBJ2-5

CDR3: ASTSPGEDTQY
V: TRBV6-5
size: few
J: TRBJ2-3

CDR3: ASSLEQGFGGYT
V: TRBV5-6
size: .
J: TRBJ1-2

CDR3: ASREGGFSTDTQY
V: TRBV6-5
size: .
J: TRBJ2-3

CDR3: ASSQGLAGAYEQY
V: TRBV4-3
size: .
J: TRBJ2-7

CDR3: ASSLGQDTEAF
V: TRBV6-6
size: .
J: TRBJ1-1

CDR3: ASARTSGGAETQY
V: TRBV5-4
size: once
J: TRBJ2-5

CDR3: ASSFFSDEQY
V: TRBV13
size: .
J: TRBJ2-7

CDR3: ASSLSGLSDTQY
V: TRBV5-1
size: .
J: TRBJ2-3

CDR3: ASSRTSTETQY
V: TRBV6-1
size: .
J: TRBJ2-5

CDR3: ASSPLLSYEQY
V: TRBV5-8
size: .
J: TRBJ2-7

CDR3: ASSLGTALSYNSPLH
V: TRBV11-1
size: .
J: TRBJ1-6

CDR3: ASSKGQVNQPQH
V: TRBV19
size: .
J: TRBJ1-5

CDR3: ASSDSYEQY
V: TRBV6-1
size: .
J: TRBJ2-7

CDR3: ASSGGTANSYEQY
V: TRBV9
size: .
J: TRBJ2-7

CDR3: ASSYRAYGYT
V: TRBV2
size: .
J: TRBJ1-2

CDR3: ASRQRTGAADTQY
V: TRBV5-1
size: .
J: TRBJ2-3

CDR3: ASSAAGTGETYEQY
V: TRBV5-1
size: once
J: TRBJ2-7